The source of this TCR beta chain is a study of Ad26.COV2.S vaccination and SARS-CoV-2 variants. Treatment specified: approximately 18 received Ad26.COV2.S at low or high dose, single or two shots; roughly 5 received placebo; per-sample allocation not given. Material that was analyzed had been drawn on day 63 after the first vaccine or placebo injection. Clones were sequenced by immunoSEQ multiplex PCR, and TCRdb holds only the in-frame ones, with some missing. The sample consists of approximately 280,000 clones, approximately 87% of them appearing once. Sequenced material: peripheral blood, taken in a trial of Ad26.COV2.S vaccine versus placebo. This sequence was found in a person between 18 and 60 years old who received the Ad26.COV2.S COVID-19 vaccine or a placebo.

The chain's CDR3 is CASSIQGALDNSPLHF. The CDR3 DNA reads TGTGCCAGTAGTATACAGGGGGCTCTTGATAATTCACCCCTCCACTTT. The gene calls are TRBV19 and TRBJ1-6; TRBD1 matches at 8 bases. The V and J ends lost 2 bases and 5 bases, in that order; junction bases with no gene match: 5. The germline V gene encodes CDR1 LNHDA and CDR2 SQIVND (reference sequence). The CDR3 covers 16 residues.